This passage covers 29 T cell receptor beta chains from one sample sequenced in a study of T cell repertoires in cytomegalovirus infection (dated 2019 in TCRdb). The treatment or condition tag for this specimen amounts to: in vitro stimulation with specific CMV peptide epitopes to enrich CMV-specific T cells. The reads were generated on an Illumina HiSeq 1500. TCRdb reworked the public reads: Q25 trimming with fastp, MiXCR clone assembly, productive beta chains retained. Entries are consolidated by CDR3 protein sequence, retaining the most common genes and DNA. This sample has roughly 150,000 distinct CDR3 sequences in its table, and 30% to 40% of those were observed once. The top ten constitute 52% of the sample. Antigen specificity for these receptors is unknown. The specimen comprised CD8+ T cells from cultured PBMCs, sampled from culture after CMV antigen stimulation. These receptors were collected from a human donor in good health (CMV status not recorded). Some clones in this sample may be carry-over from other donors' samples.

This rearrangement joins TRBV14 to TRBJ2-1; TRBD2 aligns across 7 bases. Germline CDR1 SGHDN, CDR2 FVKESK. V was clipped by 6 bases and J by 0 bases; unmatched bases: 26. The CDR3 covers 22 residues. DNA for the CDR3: TGTGCCAGCAGGGGCGGTCGACTTATGCCTAGCGGAGACCCGACCTCCTACAATGAGCAGTTCTTC. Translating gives CASRGGRLMPSGDPTSYNEQFF.

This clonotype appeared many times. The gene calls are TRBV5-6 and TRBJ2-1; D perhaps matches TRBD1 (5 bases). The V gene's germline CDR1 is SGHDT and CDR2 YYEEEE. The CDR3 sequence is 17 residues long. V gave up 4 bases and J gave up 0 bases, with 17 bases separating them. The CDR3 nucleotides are TGTGCCAGCAGCCCTACGAGACAGAGAAGCTCCTACAATGAGCAGTTCTTC. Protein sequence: CASSPTRQRSSYNEQFF.

In DNA, the CDR3 is TGTGCCAGCAGCTTAGGCCCTTGGGTCGAGCAGTTCTTC. The encoded protein is CASSLGPWVEQFF. The V and J genes are TRBV7-9 and TRBJ2-1, with D unresolved. The CDR3 covers 13 residues. CDR1 SEHNR and CDR2 FQNEAQ come from the germline V gene (reference sequence). With 1 base removed from V and 10 bases from J, the gap between germline ends came to 11 bases.

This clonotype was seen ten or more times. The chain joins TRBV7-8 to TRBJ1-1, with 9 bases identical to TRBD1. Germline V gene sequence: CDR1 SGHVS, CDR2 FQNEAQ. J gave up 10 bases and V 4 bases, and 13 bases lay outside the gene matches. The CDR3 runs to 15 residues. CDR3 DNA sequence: TGTGCCAGCAGCTCGCTACAGGGGGCGCCCGGAGGAGCTTTCTTT. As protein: CASSSLQGAPGGAFF.

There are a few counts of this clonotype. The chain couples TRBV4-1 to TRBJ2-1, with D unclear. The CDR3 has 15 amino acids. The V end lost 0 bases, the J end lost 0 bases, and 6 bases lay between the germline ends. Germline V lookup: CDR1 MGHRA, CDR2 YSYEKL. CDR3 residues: CASSQERVSYNEQFF. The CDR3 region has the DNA TGCGCCAGCAGCCAAGAACGGGTCTCCTACAATGAGCAGTTCTTC.

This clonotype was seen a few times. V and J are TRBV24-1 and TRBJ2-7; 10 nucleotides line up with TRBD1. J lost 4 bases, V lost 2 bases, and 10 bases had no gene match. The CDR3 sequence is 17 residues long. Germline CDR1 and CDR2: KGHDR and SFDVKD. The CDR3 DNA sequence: TGTGCCACCAGTGATTCCCACCAACCGGGACAGGGGTACGAGCAGTACTTC. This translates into CATSDSHQPGQGYEQYF.

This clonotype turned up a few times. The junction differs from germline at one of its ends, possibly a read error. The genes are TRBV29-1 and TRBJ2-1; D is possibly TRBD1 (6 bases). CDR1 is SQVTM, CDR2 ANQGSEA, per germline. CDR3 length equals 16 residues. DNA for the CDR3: TGCAGCGTGGAAGGGGGTCAGCAAATGGGTTACAATGAGCAGTTCTTC. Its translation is CSVEGGQQMGYNEQFF.

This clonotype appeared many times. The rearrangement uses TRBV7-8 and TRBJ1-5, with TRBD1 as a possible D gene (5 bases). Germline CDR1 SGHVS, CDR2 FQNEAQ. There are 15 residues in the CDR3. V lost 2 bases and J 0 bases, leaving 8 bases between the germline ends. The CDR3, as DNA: TGTGCCAGCAGCTTACAGGGTTATAGCAATCAGCCCCAGCATTTT. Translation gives CASSLQGYSNQPQHF. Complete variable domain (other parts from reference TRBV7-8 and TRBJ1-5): GAGVSQSPRYKVAKRGQDVALRCDPISGHVSLFWYQQALGQGPEFLTYFQNEAQLDKSGLPSDRFFAERPEGSVSTLKIQRTQQEDSAVYLCASSLQGYSNQPQHFGDGTRLSIL.

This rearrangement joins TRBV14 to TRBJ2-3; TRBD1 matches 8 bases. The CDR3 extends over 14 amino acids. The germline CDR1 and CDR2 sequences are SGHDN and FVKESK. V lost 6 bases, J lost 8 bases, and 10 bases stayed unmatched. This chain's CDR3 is CASSPTGARGTQYF. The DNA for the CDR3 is TGTGCCAGCAGTCCGACAGGGGCCCGCGGTACGCAGTATTTT.

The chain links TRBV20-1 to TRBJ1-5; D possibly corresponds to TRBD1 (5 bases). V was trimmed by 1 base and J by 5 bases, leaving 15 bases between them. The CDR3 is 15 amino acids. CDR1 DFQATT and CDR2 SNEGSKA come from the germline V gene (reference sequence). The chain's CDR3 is CSARGVGDTHQPQHF. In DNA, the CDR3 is TGCAGTGCTAGAGGGGTGGGGGATACTCATCAGCCCCAGCATTTT.

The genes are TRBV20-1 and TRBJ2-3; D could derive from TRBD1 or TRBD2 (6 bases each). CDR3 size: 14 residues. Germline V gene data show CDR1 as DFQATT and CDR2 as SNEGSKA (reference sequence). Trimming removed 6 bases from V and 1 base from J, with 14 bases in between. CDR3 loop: CSASQGGGTDTQYF. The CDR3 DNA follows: TGCAGTGCCTCACAGGGAGGAGGCACAGATACGCAGTATTTT.

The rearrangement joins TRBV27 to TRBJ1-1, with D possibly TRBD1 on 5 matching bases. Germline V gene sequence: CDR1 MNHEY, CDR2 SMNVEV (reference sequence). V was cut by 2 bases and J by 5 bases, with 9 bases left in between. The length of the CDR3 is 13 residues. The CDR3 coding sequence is TGTGCCAGCAGTTTAAATTGGGGGACTGAAGCTTTCTTT. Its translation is CASSLNWGTEAFF.

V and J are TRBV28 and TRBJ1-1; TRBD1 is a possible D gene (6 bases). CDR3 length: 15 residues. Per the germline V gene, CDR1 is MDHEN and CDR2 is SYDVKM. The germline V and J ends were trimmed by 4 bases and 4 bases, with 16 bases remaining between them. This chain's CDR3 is CASSSIRDIFTEAFF. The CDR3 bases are TGTGCCAGCAGTTCGATCCGGGACATCTTCACTGAAGCTTTCTTT.

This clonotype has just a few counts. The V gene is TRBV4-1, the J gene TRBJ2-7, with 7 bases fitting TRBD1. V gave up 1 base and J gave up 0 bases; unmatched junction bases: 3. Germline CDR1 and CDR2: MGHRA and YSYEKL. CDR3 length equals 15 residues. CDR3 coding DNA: TGCGCCAGCAGCCAAGTAAACAGGGGCTCCTACGAGCAGTACTTC. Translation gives CASSQVNRGSYEQYF.

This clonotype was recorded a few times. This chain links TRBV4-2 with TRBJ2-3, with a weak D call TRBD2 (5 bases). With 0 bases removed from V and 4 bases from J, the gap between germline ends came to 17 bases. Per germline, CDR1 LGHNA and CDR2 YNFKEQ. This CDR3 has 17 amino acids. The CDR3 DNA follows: TGTGCCAGCAGCCAAGATCCAGGACTCACCCCATCAGATACGCAGTATTTT. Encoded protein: CASSQDPGLTPSDTQYF.

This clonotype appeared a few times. The CDR3 loop reads CASSRLEKATDTQYF. CDR3 DNA sequence: TGTGCCAGCTCACGACTCGAAAAGGCTACAGATACGCAGTATTTT. The genes are TRBV18 and TRBJ2-3; the D is unclear. This CDR3 contains 15 residues. V lost 4 bases and J 3 bases, leaving 14 bases between the germline ends. The germline gives CDR1 KGHSH, CDR2 LQKENI.

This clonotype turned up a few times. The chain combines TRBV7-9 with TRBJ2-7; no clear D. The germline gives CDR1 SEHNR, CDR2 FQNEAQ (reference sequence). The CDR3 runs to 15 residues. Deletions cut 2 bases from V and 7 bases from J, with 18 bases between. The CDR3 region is CASSLYGSRTDEQYF. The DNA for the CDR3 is TGTGCCAGCAGCTTATATGGGTCTAGAACGGATGAGCAGTACTTC. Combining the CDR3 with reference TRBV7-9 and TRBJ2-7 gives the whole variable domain DTGVSQNPRHKITKRGQNVTFRCDPISEHNRLYWYRQTLGQGPEFLTYFQNEAQLEKSRLLSDRFSAERPKGSFSTLEIQRTEQGDSAMYLCASSLYGSRTDEQYFGPGTRLTVT.

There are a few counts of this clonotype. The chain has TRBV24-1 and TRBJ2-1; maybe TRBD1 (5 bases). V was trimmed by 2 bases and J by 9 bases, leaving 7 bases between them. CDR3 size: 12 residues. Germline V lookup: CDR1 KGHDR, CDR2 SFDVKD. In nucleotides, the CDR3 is TGTGCCACCAGTGATTATGACAGTGAGCAGTTCTTC. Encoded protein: CATSDYDSEQFF.

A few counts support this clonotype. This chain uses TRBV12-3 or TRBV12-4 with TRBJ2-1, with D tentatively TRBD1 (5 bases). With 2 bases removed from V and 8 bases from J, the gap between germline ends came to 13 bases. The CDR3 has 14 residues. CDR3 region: CASSLPGRVDEQFF. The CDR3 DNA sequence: TGTGCCAGCAGTTTACCGGGCAGGGTGGATGAGCAGTTCTTC.

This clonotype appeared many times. CDR3 nucleotide sequence: TGTGCCAGCAGCGTTAGAGGACTAGCGGGTGCCTGGGAGACCCAGTACTTC. Encoded protein: CASSVRGLAGAWETQYF. The chain carries TRBV7-8 and TRBJ2-5; TRBD2 matches 11 bases. The CDR3 extends over 17 amino acids. V lost 5 bases to trimming and J lost 5 bases; unmatched junction nucleotides: 13. Germline CDR1 is SGHVS and CDR2 is FQNEAQ.

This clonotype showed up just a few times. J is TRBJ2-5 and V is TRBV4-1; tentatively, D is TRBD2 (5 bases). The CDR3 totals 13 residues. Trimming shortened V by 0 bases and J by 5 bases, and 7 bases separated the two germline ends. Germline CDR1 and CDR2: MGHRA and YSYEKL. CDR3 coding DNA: TGCGCCAGCAGCCAAGACAGAGGGGAGACCCAGTACTTC. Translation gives CASSQDRGETQYF.

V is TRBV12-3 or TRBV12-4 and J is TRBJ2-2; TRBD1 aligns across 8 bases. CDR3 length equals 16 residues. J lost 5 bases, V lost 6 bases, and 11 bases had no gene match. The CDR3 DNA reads TGTGCCAGCAGCCATTATAGGACAGGGAGGACCGGGGAGCTGTTTTTT. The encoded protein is CASSHYRTGRTGELFF.

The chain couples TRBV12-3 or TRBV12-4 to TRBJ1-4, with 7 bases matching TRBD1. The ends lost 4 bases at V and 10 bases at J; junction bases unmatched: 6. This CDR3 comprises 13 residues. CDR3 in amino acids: CASSSRQGGKLFF. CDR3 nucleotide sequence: TGTGCCAGCAGTTCCAGACAGGGAGGAAAACTGTTTTTT.

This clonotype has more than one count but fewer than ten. The CDR3 coding sequence is TGTGCCAGCAGTTATGGAGCCCTTAGCGGCACTGAAGCTTTCTTT. It is translated as CASSYGALSGTEAFF. The chain couples TRBV6-5 to TRBJ1-1; no reliable D call. The V gene lost 3 bases and the J gene lost 4 bases, with 15 bases spanning the gap. The CDR3 is made up of 15 amino acids. Germline V lookup: CDR1 MNHEY, CDR2 SVGAGI.

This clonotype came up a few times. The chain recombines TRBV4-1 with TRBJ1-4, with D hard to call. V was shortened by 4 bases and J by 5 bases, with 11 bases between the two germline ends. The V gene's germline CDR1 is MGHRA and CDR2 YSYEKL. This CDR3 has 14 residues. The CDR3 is CASSRNGGNEKLFF. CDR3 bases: TGCGCCAGCAGCCGGAATGGAGGGAATGAAAAACTGTTTTTT.

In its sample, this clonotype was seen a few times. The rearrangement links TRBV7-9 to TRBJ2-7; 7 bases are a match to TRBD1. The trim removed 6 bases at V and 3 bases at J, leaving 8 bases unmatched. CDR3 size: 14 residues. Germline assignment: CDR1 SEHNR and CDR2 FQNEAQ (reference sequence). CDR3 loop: CASSPWTGHYEQYF. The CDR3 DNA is TGTGCCAGCAGTCCTTGGACAGGACACTACGAGCAGTACTTC.

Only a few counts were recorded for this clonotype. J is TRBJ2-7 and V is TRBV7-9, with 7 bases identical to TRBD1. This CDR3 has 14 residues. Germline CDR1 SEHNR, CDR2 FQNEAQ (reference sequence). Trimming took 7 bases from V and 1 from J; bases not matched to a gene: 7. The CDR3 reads CASTRTGPSYEQYF. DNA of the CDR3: TGTGCCAGCACCAGGACAGGCCCTTCCTACGAGCAGTACTTC.

CDR3 in DNA: TGTGCCAGCAGCCCTGGGCTAGGGGGCATCTATGGCTACACCTTC. It translates to CASSPGLGGIYGYTF. The chain links TRBV7-9 to TRBJ1-2, with TRBD1 matching over 7 bases. Germline V gives CDR1 SEHNR, CDR2 FQNEAQ (reference sequence). The CDR3 is 15 amino acids. V was pared by 5 bases and J by 4 bases, with 10 bases of the junction left unmatched.

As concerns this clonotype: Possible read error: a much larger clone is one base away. As DNA, the CDR3 is TGTGCCAACAGCTCCGCCGGTGGGGGGAACGGTTCACCCCTCCACTTT. Amino acid sequence: CANSSAGGGNGSPLHF. This chain links TRBV7-2 with TRBJ1-6, with D possibly matching TRBD1 (5 bases). The CDR3 has 16 residues. Germline V gene lookup returns CDR1 SGHTA and CDR2 FQGNSA.